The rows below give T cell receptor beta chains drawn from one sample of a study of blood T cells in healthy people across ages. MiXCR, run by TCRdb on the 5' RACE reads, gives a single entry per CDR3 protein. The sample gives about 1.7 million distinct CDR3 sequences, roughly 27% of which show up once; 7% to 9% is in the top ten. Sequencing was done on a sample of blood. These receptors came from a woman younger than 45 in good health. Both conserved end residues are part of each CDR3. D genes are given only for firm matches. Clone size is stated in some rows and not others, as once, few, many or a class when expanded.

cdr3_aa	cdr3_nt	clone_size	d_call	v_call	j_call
CSVTSRGPDYGYTF	TGCAGCGTCACATCCCGGGGGCCTGACTATGGCTACACCTTC	NA	NA	TRBV29-1	TRBJ1-2
CASSYGAADEQYF	TGTGCCAGCAGTTACGGGGCGGCGGACGAGCAGTACTTC	many	NA	TRBV27	TRBJ2-7
CAVGLDGVGGYTF	TGTGCCGTCGGCCTTGACGGGGTGGGAGGCTACACCTTC	NA	NA	TRBV10-3	TRBJ1-2
CSASRQELYEQYF	TGCAGTGCTAGTAGGCAGGAGCTCTACGAGCAGTACTTC	NA	NA	TRBV20-1	TRBJ2-7
CASSLYTEETQYF	TGTGCCAGCAGCTTGTATACCGAAGAGACCCAGTACTTC	NA	NA	TRBV5-6	TRBJ2-5
CASSLAQPNTEAFF	TGCGCCAGCAGCTTGGCACAGCCGAACACTGAAGCTTTCTTT	many	NA	TRBV5-1	TRBJ1-1
CASSGIAGARGEQYF	TGTGCCAGCTCGGGGATAGCGGGAGCAAGGGGCGAGCAGTACTTC	NA	TRBD2	TRBV18	TRBJ2-7
CSASPLAGAQETQYF	TGCAGTGCTAGTCCCCTAGCGGGGGCGCAAGAGACCCAGTACTTC	many	TRBD2	TRBV20-1	TRBJ2-5
CSVMGSLSEQYF	TGCAGCGTTATGGGTAGCCTGAGCGAGCAGTACTTC	NA	NA	TRBV29-1	TRBJ2-7
CASSQDSGATTDTQYF	TGTGCCAGCAGCCAAGATTCTGGAGCGACCACAGATACGCAGTATTTT	NA	NA	TRBV14	TRBJ2-3
CASSSGGTEISPLHF	TGCGCCAGCAGCTCCGGTGGGACCGAAATATCACCCCTCCACTTT	NA	NA	TRBV5-1	TRBJ1-6
CSVKRQGETQYF	TGCAGCGTTAAGCGCCAGGGTGAGACCCAGTACTTC	many	NA	TRBV29-1	TRBJ2-5
CATAMQGTDTQYF	TGTGCCACGGCGATGCAAGGCACAGATACGCAGTATTTT	few	NA	TRBV10-3	TRBJ2-3
CASSPTPGGQPQHF	TGTGCCAGCAGTCCGACCCCTGGGGGTCAGCCCCAGCATTTT	NA	NA	TRBV6-5	TRBJ1-5
CASNLGGVETQYF	TGTGCCAGCAACCTGGGGGGGGTAGAGACCCAGTACTTC	NA	TRBD2	TRBV11-2	TRBJ2-5
CASRDGPPRGGYTF	TGTGCCAGCAGGGACGGACCGCCGCGAGGAGGCTACACCTTC	NA	NA	TRBV6-5	TRBJ1-2